Sequencing of this TCR beta chain was carried out in a study of T cells in Graves' hyperthyroidism and ophthalmopathy. Amplified TCR beta CDR3 regions derived from RNA transcripts. In the first-round RT-PCR of the TCR CDR3, the HTBI primer set was used. TCRdb independently ran MiXCR on the multiplex PCR reads; one entry per CDR3 protein. The sample lists a few hundred thousand distinct CDR3 sequences; about 18% were seen once. The TCR was taken from a man between 40 and 49 years old with Graves' hyperthyroidism. Sequences were obtained from blood.

CDR3 nucleotides: TGTGCCAGTAGCCCACAGGTTTTCTCCTACAATGAGCAGTTCTTC. Protein: CASSPQVFSYNEQFF. The chain joins TRBV19 to TRBJ2-1; a weak D match, TRBD1 (5 bases). The CDR3 length is 15 residues. Germline V lookup: CDR1 LNHDA, CDR2 SQIVND (reference sequence). The ends were cut back, 6 bases at V and 0 bases at J, with 12 bases in the middle.